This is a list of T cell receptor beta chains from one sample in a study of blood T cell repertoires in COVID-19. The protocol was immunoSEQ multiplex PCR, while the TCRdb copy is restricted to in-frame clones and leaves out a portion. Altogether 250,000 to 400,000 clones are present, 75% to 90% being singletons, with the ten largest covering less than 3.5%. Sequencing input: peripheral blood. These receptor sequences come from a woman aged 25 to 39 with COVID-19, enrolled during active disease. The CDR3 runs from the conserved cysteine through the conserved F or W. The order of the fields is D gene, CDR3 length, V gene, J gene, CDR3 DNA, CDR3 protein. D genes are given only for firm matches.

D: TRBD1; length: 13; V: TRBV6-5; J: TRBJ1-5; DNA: TGTGCCAGCAGGGACAGGGAGGATCAGCCCCAGCATTTT; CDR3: CASRDREDQPQHF
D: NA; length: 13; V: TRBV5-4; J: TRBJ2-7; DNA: TGTGCCAGCAGCTTGGCAGGGTCCTACGAGCAGTACTTC; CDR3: CASSLAGSYEQYF
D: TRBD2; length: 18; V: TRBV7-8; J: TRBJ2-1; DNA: TGTGCCAGCAGCTTAGAGAGTACGACTAGCCGATACTACAATGAGCAGTTCTTC; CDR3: CASSLESTTSRYYNEQFF
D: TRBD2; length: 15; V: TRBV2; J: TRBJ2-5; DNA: TGTGCCAGCAGCGATGGGACTAGCCTGGAGGAGACCCAGTACTTC; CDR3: CASSDGTSLEETQYF
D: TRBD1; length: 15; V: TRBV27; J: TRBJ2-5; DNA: TGTGCCAGCAGTTTCCTTGGGACAGCACAAGAGACCCAGTACTTC; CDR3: CASSFLGTAQETQYF
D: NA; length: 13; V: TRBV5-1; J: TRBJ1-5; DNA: TGCGCCAGCAGCTTGGAGGGGTTACAGCCCCAGCATTTT; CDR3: CASSLEGLQPQHF
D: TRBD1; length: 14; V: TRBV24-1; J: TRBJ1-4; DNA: TGTGCCACCAGTGATTTACAGGGGGCAGAAAAACTGTTTTTT; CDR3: CATSDLQGAEKLFF
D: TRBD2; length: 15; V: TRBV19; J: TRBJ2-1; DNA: TGTGCCAGTAGGACTAGCGGACCCTCCTACAATGAGCAGTTCTTC; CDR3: CASRTSGPSYNEQFF
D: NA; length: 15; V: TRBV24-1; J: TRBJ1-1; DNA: TGTGCCACCAGTGAGGGGGACTTCATGAACACTGAAGCTTTCTTT; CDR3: CATSEGDFMNTEAFF
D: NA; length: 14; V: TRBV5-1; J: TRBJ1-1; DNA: TGCGCCAGCAGACCGGGACAAGTGAACACTGAAGCTTTCTTT; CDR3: CASRPGQVNTEAFF
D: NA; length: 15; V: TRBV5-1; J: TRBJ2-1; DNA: TGCGCCAGCAGCTTGATGTGGCAGGGGGAGGATGAGCAGTTCTTC; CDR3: CASSLMWQGEDEQFF
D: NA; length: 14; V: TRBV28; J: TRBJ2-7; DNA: TGTGCCAGCAGGCGCGGGGGCAACGCCTACGAGCAGTACTTC; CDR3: CASRRGGNAYEQYF